The sequence of this T cell receptor beta chain was determined in a study of blood T cell repertoires in COVID-19. Study context: Samples representing acute and convalescent COVID-19 were sourced from the United States, Italy and Spain. Sources were T cells, B-cell-depleted T cells, or PBMCs; the material itself was cDNA or gDNA.

Per the original methods: Reference gene primer amplification in the assay estimated nucleated cell counts. Profiling relied on immunoSEQ multiplex PCR, and the TCRdb table lists in-frame clones only, not all of them. V, J and clone size reflect that table, while D and trimming were determined from the DNA. The sample shows about 200,000 clones, approximately 86% of them seen only once. This clonotype was sampled from a young man with active or convalescent COVID-19. Sequences were obtained from peripheral blood.

CDR3 loop: CASSHQVALYNEQFF. CDR3 bases: TGTGCCAGCAGCCACCAGGTAGCGTTGTACAATGAGCAGTTCTTC. This chain links TRBV27 with TRBJ2-1; perhaps TRBD2 as D (5 bases). With 6 bases removed from V and 4 bases from J, the gap between germline ends came to 16 bases. Germline V gene lookup returns CDR1 MNHEY and CDR2 SMNVEV (reference sequence). The CDR3 sequence is 15 residues long.